What follows are 10 T cell receptor beta chains derived from one specimen sequenced in a study of response to subunit inactivated influenza vaccine (dated by TCRdb to 2017 to 2018). The library was generated by RT-PCR. Sequencing was carried out with an Illumina HiSeq 2500. The public reads were reanalyzed by TCRdb: fastp trimming at Q25, MiXCR alignment, in-frame beta chains only. Each CDR3 protein gets just one entry, which takes the most common genes and DNA from the rows behind it. Across this sample there are approximately 700,000 distinct CDR3 sequences, with about a sixth seen only once. The ten largest clonotypes hold 11% of the sample. The material sequenced was PBMCs from blood, taken about 12 days after vaccination. The source is a man aged 50-60 years who received an inactivated influenza vaccine. Donor details come from another sample of the same person, matched by shared clones.

V and J are TRBV2 and TRBJ2-3; D perhaps matches TRBD2 (5 bases). This CDR3 has 15 residues. Trimming took 8 bases from V and 0 from J, leaving 15 bases between them. From germline, CDR1 is SNHLY and CDR2 FYNNEI. The CDR3 is CASGGPNRSTDTQYF. The DNA for the CDR3 is TGTGCCAGCGGAGGTCCCAACCGGAGCACAGATACGCAGTATTTT.

The chain employs TRBV11-1 and TRBJ2-2; D possibly corresponds to TRBD1 (5 bases). Germline CDR1 is SGHAT and CDR2 is FQDESV (reference sequence). This CDR3 region has 15 residues. V lost 1 base, J lost 4 bases, and 10 bases lay in between. The chain's CDR3 is CASSLELGRTGELFF. The CDR3 DNA reads as TGTGCCAGCAGCTTAGAGCTGGGGCGCACCGGGGAGCTGTTTTTT.

This clonotype was seen at least ten times. CDR3 sequence (DNA): TGCAGCGTTGAAGCGGGGGGACAGTTCTCTGGCTACACCTTC. This translates into CSVEAGGQFSGYTF. The rearrangement links TRBV29-1 to TRBJ1-2; 7 bases agree with TRBD1. This CDR3 is 14 amino acids long. V was pared by 1 base and J by 7 bases, with 9 bases of the junction left unmatched. CDR1 and CDR2 from the germline V gene are SQVTM and ANQGSEA.

The gene calls are TRBV24-1 and TRBJ2-1, with TRBD1 matching 8 bases. Trimming took 7 bases from V and 9 from J; bases not matched to a gene: 7. Germline V gene sequence: CDR1 KGHDR, CDR2 SFDVKD. The CDR3 sequence is 13 residues long. Written as DNA, the CDR3 is TGTGCCACCAGAGGACAGGGTCGGACTGAGCAGTTCTTC. It is translated as CATRGQGRTEQFF.

In this sample, this clonotype turned up a few times. The chain has TRBV2 and TRBJ2-7; 9 bases agree with TRBD1. CDR3 length: 14 residues. Looked up from germline, CDR1 is SNHLY and CDR2 is FYNNEI. The junction had 12 bases not matched to a gene; V was cut back by 6 bases and J by 9 bases. The CDR3 spells CASRRQGEDPWQYF. CDR3 DNA: TGTGCCAGCAGGAGACAGGGGGAGGACCCGTGGCAGTACTTC.

The sample holds a few counts of this clonotype. In DNA form, the CDR3 reads TGCAGTGCTGGACGGGGCCTTAAACACGAGCAGTACTTC. Protein: CSAGRGLKHEQYF. V gene TRBV20-1 combines with J gene TRBJ2-7; D tentatively reads TRBD1 or TRBD2 (5 bases each). The CDR3 is 13 residues long. Germline CDR1 is DFQATT and CDR2 is SNEGSKA (reference sequence). V gave up 5 bases and J gave up 5 bases, with 16 bases separating them.

Many counts were recorded for this clonotype. The gene calls are TRBV5-1 and TRBJ1-1; D is unresolved. V was shortened by 3 bases and J by 6 bases, with 15 bases between the two germline ends. The germline V gene encodes CDR1 SGHRS and CDR2 YFSETQ. The CDR3 is 14 residues long. The CDR3: CASSSATGSAEAFF. CDR3 DNA: TGCGCCAGCAGCTCTGCGACCGGTAGCGCTGAAGCTTTCTTT.

The sample holds a few counts of this clonotype. J is TRBJ2-5 and V is TRBV29-1; 11 bases map to TRBD1. The germline V gene has CDR1 SQVTM and CDR2 ANQGSEA. The CDR3 loop spans 12 amino acids. After removal of 8 bases from V and 6 bases from J, the junction contained 5 bases not matched to a gene. CDR3 DNA: TGCAGCAAAAGGGACAGGGGGAAGACCCAGTACTTC. As protein: CSKRDRGKTQYF. The full variable domain, in which reference TRBV29-1 and TRBJ2-5 provide the parts outside the CDR3, is SAVISQKPSRDICQRGTSLTIQCQVDSQVTMMFWYRQQPGQSLTLIATANQGSEATYESGFVIDKFPISRPNLTFSTLTVSNMSPEDSSIYLCSKRDRGKTQYFGPGTRLLVL.

The V and J genes are TRBV2 and TRBJ2-4, with 16 bases fitting TRBD2. V gave up 6 bases and J gave up 1 base; unmatched junction bases: 6. There are 18 residues in the CDR3. Germline loops: CDR1 SNHLY, CDR2 FYNNEI. This chain's CDR3 is CASRPGLAGGPAKNIQYF. The CDR3 coding sequence is TGTGCCAGCAGGCCGGGACTAGCGGGAGGGCCGGCCAAAAACATTCAGTACTTC.

A word on this clonotype: This may arise from a read error, as a much more abundant clone is one base away. The chain couples TRBV28 to TRBJ2-7, with unresolved D. This CDR3 is built from 12 residues. Trimming left V 8 bases short and J 2 bases short, with 10 bases between. Germline V CDR1 and CDR2: MDHEN, SYDVKM. CDR3 DNA sequence: TGTGCCAGCGTTAACCCCACCTACGAGCAGTACTTC. This gives the protein CASVNPTYEQYF.